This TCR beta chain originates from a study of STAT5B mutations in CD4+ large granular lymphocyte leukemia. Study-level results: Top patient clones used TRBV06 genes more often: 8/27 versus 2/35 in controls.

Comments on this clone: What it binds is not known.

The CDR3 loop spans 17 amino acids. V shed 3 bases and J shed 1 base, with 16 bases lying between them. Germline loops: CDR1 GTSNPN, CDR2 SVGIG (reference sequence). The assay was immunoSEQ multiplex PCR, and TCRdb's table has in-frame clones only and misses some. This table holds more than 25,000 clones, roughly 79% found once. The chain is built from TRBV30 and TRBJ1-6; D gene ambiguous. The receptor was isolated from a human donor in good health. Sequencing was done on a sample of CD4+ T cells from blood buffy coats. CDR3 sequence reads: CAWRGRSFASYNSPLHF. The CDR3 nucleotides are TGTGCCTGGAGGGGCAGGTCCTTTGCGTCCTATAATTCACCCCTCCACTTT.